This TCR beta chain originates from a study of blood T cell repertoires in COVID-19. In the original processing: Estimated nucleated cell counts came from reference gene primer amplification. Data came from immunoSEQ multiplex PCR; TCRdb stores just in-frame clones and leaves some out. Clone size and V and J calls were adopted from that table, with D and trimming inferred from the DNA. The data contain 100,000 to 150,000 clones, about 85% of them singletons. The TCR comes from an elderly woman with acute or convalescent COVID-19. Sequencing was carried out using peripheral blood.

CDR3 nucleotide sequence: TGTGCCAGCAGCTTAGGAGCTGGCCTAGCGGGGATACCCGGGGAGCTGTTTTTT. Translation: CASSLGAGLAGIPGELFF. The chain has TRBV7-9 and TRBJ2-2; the match to TRBD2 covers 9 bases. CDR1 and CDR2 (germline): SEHNR, FQNEAQ (reference sequence). The CDR3 runs 18 residues. Trimming at V came to 1 base and at J to 6 bases, leaving 12 bases not matched to a gene.